The 18 T cell receptor beta chains below all came from one sample that was sequenced in a study of blood T cells in healthy people across ages. Together with a sample-barcoded 5' primer, a J-beta primer mix was included in a second PCR lasting roughly 6 to 12 cycles. One entry per CDR3 protein results from TCRdb running MiXCR on the 5' RACE reads. The table includes 600,000 to 850,000 distinct CDR3 sequences, roughly 25% detected once. This sample was also put to use in a study of T cells of mothers and their children.

The material sequenced was blood. These receptors were obtained from a boy younger than 18 in good health.

This clonotype was detected only a few times. The rearrangement uses TRBV20-1 and TRBJ2-5; 9 bases fit TRBD2. TRBJ2-1 matches the DNA end more closely, so the J call is doubtful. This CDR3 contains 15 residues. CDR1 is DFQATT, CDR2 SNEGSKA, per germline (reference sequence). The DNA for the CDR3 is TGCAGTGCTAGCGACGTTCTAGCGGGGAACAATGAGCAGTTCTTC. Translating it yields CSASDVLAGNNEQFF.

The chain carries TRBV13 and TRBJ2-2, with 13 bases that match TRBD2. The CDR3 has 17 residues. V was pared by 5 bases and J by 3 bases, with 6 bases of the junction left unmatched. The germline gives CDR1 PRHDT, CDR2 FYEKMQ (reference sequence). As DNA, the CDR3 is TGTGCCAGCAGCCCCCAGGGACTAGCGGGACACACCGGGGAGCTGTTTTTT. This translates into CASSPQGLAGHTGELFF.

This clonotype was observed at least ten times. The chain carries TRBV7-2 and TRBJ2-1; maybe TRBD2 (6 bases). The CDR3 loop spans 15 amino acids. The germline V gene has CDR1 SGHTA and CDR2 FQGNSA. The V gene lost 1 base and the J gene lost 1 base, with 8 bases spanning the gap. CDR3 loop: CASSLGGDSYNEQFF. CDR3 DNA: TGTGCCAGCAGCTTAGGGGGGGATTCCTACAATGAGCAGTTCTTC.

This clonotype was picked up many times. The rearrangement joins TRBV29-1 to TRBJ2-7; 7 bases map to TRBD1. Germline V CDR1 and CDR2: SQVTM, ANQGSEA. V was clipped by 4 bases and J by 4 bases; unmatched bases: 4. The CDR3 spans 12 residues. DNA of the CDR3: TGCAGCGTTGTAGGGGGCGGATACGAGCAGTACTTC. Translation: CSVVGGGYEQYF.

This clonotype was picked up a small number of times. This chain links TRBV7-3 with TRBJ2-2, with D possibly TRBD1 on 6 matching bases. CDR1 and CDR2 (germline): SGHTA, FQGTGA. The CDR3 spans 17 residues. With 5 bases removed from V and 1 base from J, the gap between germline ends came to 17 bases. The CDR3 sequence is CASSQGPEALNTGELFF. CDR3 in DNA: TGTGCCAGCAGCCAGGGGCCGGAAGCCCTGAACACCGGGGAGCTGTTTTTT.

The rearrangement joins TRBV12-3 or TRBV12-4 to TRBJ2-7; 9 nucleotides match TRBD1. The CDR3 spans 14 residues. With 3 bases clipped from V and 2 bases from J, the junction kept 2 bases outside the gene matches. The CDR3 here is CASSFDRGAYEQYF. In DNA form, the CDR3 reads TGTGCCAGCAGTTTCGACAGGGGGGCCTACGAGCAGTACTTC.

This clonotype turned up a few times. The V call is TRBV20-1, the J call TRBJ2-5; possibly TRBD1 for D (5 bases). The better agreement between TRBJ2-1 and the DNA end casts doubt on the J call. The CDR3 length is 13 residues. Germline values: CDR1 DFQATT, CDR2 SNEGSKA (reference sequence). The CDR3 DNA reads as TGCAGTGCTCCCCCAGCAGGGTTCAATGAGCAGTTCTTC. Translation gives CSAPPAGFNEQFF.

A few counts support this clonotype. The chain carries TRBV9 and TRBJ1-1; D uncertain. CDR1 SGDLS and CDR2 YYNGEE come from the germline V gene. The CDR3 loop spans 15 amino acids. V was trimmed by 0 bases and J by 0 bases, leaving 9 bases between them. The CDR3 DNA reads as TGTGCCAGCAGCGTAGAGGTCTCATTGAACACTGAAGCTTTCTTT. Translation gives CASSVEVSLNTEAFF.

This clonotype was seen at least ten times. The rearrangement joins TRBV7-2 to TRBJ1-1, with 7 bases identical to TRBD1. Trimming cost V 2 bases and J 4 bases; bases outside gene matches: 4. Germline V gene data show CDR1 as SGHTA and CDR2 as FQGNSA. The CDR3 is 14 residues long. CDR3 residues: CASSLSRGSTEAFF. In DNA, the CDR3 is TGTGCCAGCAGCTTATCCAGGGGGAGCACTGAAGCTTTCTTT.

In its sample, this clonotype was seen a few times. The rearrangement joins TRBV6-2 or TRBV6-3 to TRBJ1-2; the match to TRBD1 covers 7 bases. With V trimmed by 1 base and J by 2 bases, 4 bases remained unmatched. Germline CDR1 is MNHEY and CDR2 is SVGEGT. The CDR3 contains 15 residues. CDR3 nucleotide sequence: TGTGCCAGCAGTTACTTAACAGGGGCGAACTATGGCTACACCTTC. It is translated as CASSYLTGANYGYTF.

There are a few counts of this clonotype. The chain carries TRBV10-3 and TRBJ2-3; D is possibly TRBD2 (5 bases). Trimming took off 10 bases at V and 11 bases at J, with 19 bases between the two ends. The CDR3 contains 12 residues. Germline V gives CDR1 ENHRY, CDR2 SYGVKD. CDR3 nucleotides: TGTGCCACCGCGACGGACTGGCCGTTGCAGTATTTT. This sequence encodes CATATDWPLQYF.

Here the CDR3 reads CASSLTSGGGLNNEQFF. The CDR3 region has the DNA TGTGCCAGCAGCTTAACGTCGGGCGGGGGCCTTAACAATGAGCAGTTCTTC. The chain combines TRBV7-3 with TRBJ2-1; tentatively, D is TRBD2 (7 bases). Trimming left V 0 bases short and J 5 bases short, with 17 bases between. The CDR3 contains 17 residues. Germline-derived CDR1 and CDR2 are SGHTA and FQGTGA.

This chain links TRBV6-5 with TRBJ1-2, with D perhaps matching TRBD1 (6 bases). CDR1 is MNHEY and CDR2 is SVGAGI in the germline V gene. There are 14 residues in the CDR3. Trimming left V 5 bases short and J 8 bases short, with 18 bases between. This CDR3 reads CASSQGGGALGYTF. For the CDR3, the DNA is TGTGCCAGCAGTCAAGGGGGAGGGGCGTTAGGCTACACCTTC.

This chain joins TRBV19 and TRBJ2-1, with D tentatively TRBD2 (6 bases). The end of the DNA aligns better with TRBJ2-5, so the J call may be wrong. CDR3 length equals 13 residues. Germline V CDR1 and CDR2: LNHDA, SQIVND (reference sequence). The CDR3 DNA reads as TGTGCCAGTAGAAAGGAGGGGTGGGAGACCCAGTACTTC. Its protein is CASRKEGWETQYF.

In its sample, this clonotype was seen a few times. The rearrangement uses TRBV3-1 and TRBJ2-3; D is undetermined. In germline, CDR1 is LGHDT, CDR2 YNNKEL (reference sequence). With 5 bases removed from V and 3 bases from J, the gap between germline ends came to 18 bases. The CDR3 covers 16 residues. For the CDR3, the DNA is TGTGCCAGCAGCACCCGGACCCCCTCTCTAACAGATACGCAGTATTTT. Translation gives CASSTRTPSLTDTQYF.

The chain joins TRBV20-1 to TRBJ1-4; 10 bases line up with TRBD1. The CDR3 consists of 15 residues. The germline V gene encodes CDR1 DFQATT and CDR2 SNEGSKA (reference sequence). J gave up 7 bases and V 1 base, and 6 bases lay outside the gene matches. CDR3 DNA sequence: TGCAGTGCTAGAGTCCCCGGGACAGGGGTTGAAAAACTGTTTTTT. Translated, it gives CSARVPGTGVEKLFF.

The chain has TRBV7-2 and TRBJ2-1, with D possibly being TRBD2 (5 bases). Germline V CDR1 and CDR2: SGHTA, FQGNSA. The CDR3 has 15 residues. V dropped 4 bases and J dropped 6 bases, with 16 bases sitting between them. The CDR3, as DNA: TGTGCCAGCAGCTCTCTAGCACCTATCCTCAATGAGCAGTTCTTC. It encodes CASSSLAPILNEQFF.

This clonotype has only a few counts. The chain carries TRBV29-1 and TRBJ2-5; TRBD2 is a possible D gene (6 bases). Per germline, CDR1 SQVTM and CDR2 ANQGSEA. V lost 8 bases, J lost 4 bases, and 14 bases lay in between. CDR3 length: 12 amino acids. This CDR3 reads CSSTGDRETQYF. DNA for the CDR3: TGCAGCTCGACGGGGGATCGAGAGACCCAGTACTTC.